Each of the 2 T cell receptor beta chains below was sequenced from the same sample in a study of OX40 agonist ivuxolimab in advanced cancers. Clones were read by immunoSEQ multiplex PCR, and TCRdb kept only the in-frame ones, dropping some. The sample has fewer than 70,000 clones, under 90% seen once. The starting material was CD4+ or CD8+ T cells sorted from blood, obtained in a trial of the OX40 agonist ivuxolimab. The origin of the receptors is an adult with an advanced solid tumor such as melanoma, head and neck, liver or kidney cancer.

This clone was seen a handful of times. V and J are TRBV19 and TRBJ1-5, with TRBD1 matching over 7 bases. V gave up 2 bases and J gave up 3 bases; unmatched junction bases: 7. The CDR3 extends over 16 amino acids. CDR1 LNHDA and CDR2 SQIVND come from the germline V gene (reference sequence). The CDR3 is CASSILPGQPNQPQHF. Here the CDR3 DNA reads TGTGCCAGTAGTATATTACCGGGACAGCCCAATCAGCCCCAGCATTTT.

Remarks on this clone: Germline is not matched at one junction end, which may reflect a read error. CDR3 sequence: CNVERTNTGELFF. CDR3 DNA: TGCAACGTTGAACGTACGAACACCGGGGAGCTGTTTTTT. The chain employs TRBV29-1 and TRBJ2-2; unclear D gene. Germline V lookup: CDR1 SQVTM, CDR2 ANQGSEA. CDR3 size: 13 residues.